Each of the 17 T cell receptor beta chains below was sequenced from the same sample in a study of blood T cell repertoires in COVID-19. Generated by immunoSEQ multiplex PCR, the TCRdb table keeps only in-frame clones and is missing some. The data show hundreds of thousands of clones, 89% seen once. Sequencing was done on a sample of peripheral blood. The receptors shown here come from a man aged 55-75 years who had recovered from COVID-19.

The chain carries TRBV11-2 and TRBJ2-5; 15 bases line up with TRBD2. CDR3 length: 18 amino acids. The V segment lost 0 bases and the J segment 4 bases; nucleotides outside the gene matches: 6. Germline V gene lookup returns CDR1 SGHAT and CDR2 FQNNGV. The CDR3 DNA follows: TGTGCCAGCAGCTTAGATCTAAGGGGACTAGCGGGAGGAGAGACCCAGTACTTC. Encoded protein: CASSLDLRGLAGGETQYF. Supplemented by reference TRBV11-2 and TRBJ2-5, the full variable domain reads EAGVAQSPRYKIIEKRQSVAFWCNPISGHATLYWYQQILGQGPKLLIQFQNNGVVDDSQLPKDRFSAERLKGVDSTLKIQPAKLEDSAVYLCASSLDLRGLAGGETQYFGPGTRLLVL.

The chain has TRBV7-2 and TRBJ2-7; 12 bases line up with TRBD2. V was pared by 6 bases and J by 2 bases, with 2 bases of the junction left unmatched. Germline V gene sequence: CDR1 SGHTA, CDR2 FQGNSA. The CDR3 length is 14 residues. The CDR3 DNA reads as TGTGCCAGCAGAACTAGCGGGGGGCCCTACGAGCAGTACTTC. It specifies CASRTSGGPYEQYF. The whole variable domain, filled in from reference TRBV7-2 and TRBJ2-7, reads GAGVSQSPSNKVTEKGKDVELRCDPISGHTALYWYRQSLGQGLEFLIYFQGNSAPDKSGLPSDRFSAERTGGSVSTLTIQRTQQEDSAVYLCASRTSGGPYEQYFGPGTRLTVT.

The V call is TRBV15, the J call TRBJ2-2; D unresolved. There are 15 residues in the CDR3. CDR1 is LNHNV, CDR2 YYDKDF, per germline (reference sequence). The V end lost 0 bases, the J end lost 5 bases, and 10 bases lay between the germline ends. The CDR3 sequence is CATSRDYSGTGELFF. The DNA for the CDR3 is TGTGCCACCAGCAGAGATTACAGTGGGACCGGGGAGCTGTTTTTT. The full variable domain, with the rest looked up from reference TRBV15 and TRBJ2-2, is DAMVIQNPRYQVTQFGKPVTLSCSQTLNHNVMYWYQQKSSQAPKLLFHYYDKDFNNEADTPDNFQSRRPNTSFCFLDIRSPGLGDTAMYLCATSRDYSGTGELFFGEGSRLTVL.

The chain has TRBV3-1 (or the pseudogene TRBV3-2) and TRBJ1-5, with 8 bases lining up with TRBD1. With 2 bases clipped from V and 4 bases from J, the junction kept 4 bases outside the gene matches. CDR1 LGHDT and CDR2 YNNKEL come from the germline V gene (reference sequence). The CDR3 is made up of 15 amino acids. The CDR3 nucleotides are TGTGCCAGCAGCCAAAAGACAGGGGAGAATCAGCCCCAGCATTTT. Translation: CASSQKTGENQPQHF.

This clone was detected once. The CDR3 sequence is CASSLRSINTEAFF. The CDR3 bases are TGTGCCAGCAGTTTACGGTCCATTAACACTGAAGCTTTCTTT. The rearrangement joins TRBV28 to TRBJ1-1; D uncertain. The CDR3 length is 14 residues. Trimming stripped 2 bases from V and 2 bases from J, with 9 bases between. Germline CDR1 MDHEN, CDR2 SYDVKM.

Comment on this clone: Within the sample, other DNA sequences also encode this same CDR3. The gene calls are TRBV5-1 and TRBJ1-1; possible D gene TRBD1, 6 bases. The CDR3 consists of 14 residues. The V and J ends lost 0 bases and 0 bases respectively, with 6 bases between them. Germline V gene sequence: CDR1 SGHRS, CDR2 YFSETQ. CDR3 DNA sequence: TGCGCCAGCAGCTTGGGACAGGTGAACACTGAAGCTTTCTTT. Translation: CASSLGQVNTEAFF.

This sequence joins TRBV28 and TRBJ1-1; weak D call: TRBD1 (6 bases). V lost 4 bases, J lost 10 bases, and 16 bases lay in between. From germline, CDR1 is MDHEN and CDR2 SYDVKM. This CDR3 spans 13 amino acids. CDR3 in DNA: TGTGCCAGCAGTTACGGGACACTCACGTTAGCTTTCTTT. The encoded protein is CASSYGTLTLAFF.

There are a few counts of this clone. The rearrangement uses TRBV6-6 and TRBJ1-1; 9 bases line up with TRBD1. CDR1 is MNHNY and CDR2 is SVGAGI in the germline V gene (reference sequence). V was pared by 0 bases and J by 4 bases, with 3 bases of the junction left unmatched. The CDR3 is 15 residues long. Here the CDR3 reads CASSYSVTGGTEAFF. The CDR3 region has the DNA TGTGCCAGCAGTTACTCGGTGACAGGGGGCACTGAAGCTTTCTTT.

J is TRBJ2-6 and V is TRBV24-1, with a possible D match to TRBD1 (6 bases). The ends were cut back, 2 bases at V and 1 base at J, with 11 bases in the middle. CDR1 KGHDR and CDR2 SFDVKD come from the germline V gene. The CDR3 is 17 residues long. Here the CDR3 DNA reads TGTGCCACCAGTGATTCCTCTCAGGGGTCTGGGGCCAACGTCCTGACTTTC. The encoded protein is CATSDSSQGSGANVLTF.

The chain recombines TRBV10-3 with TRBJ2-1; TRBD2 might be the D (6 bases). Trimming took off 9 bases at V and 0 bases at J, with 9 bases between the two ends. The CDR3 length is 13 residues. CDR1 is ENHRY, CDR2 SYGVKD, per germline. CDR3 nucleotide sequence: TGTGCCATACGGGAGAGCTCCTACAATGAGCAGTTCTTC. Encoded protein: CAIRESSYNEQFF.

The CDR3 loop is CASSLNALAGADTQYF. In DNA, the CDR3 is TGTGCCAGCAGCTTAAATGCTCTAGCGGGAGCAGATACGCAGTATTTT. The rearrangement joins TRBV7-3 to TRBJ2-3; TRBD2 matches at 10 bases. The J segment lost 4 bases and the V segment lost 1 base, leaving 5 bases of the junction unmatched. CDR3 length: 16 amino acids. CDR1 is SGHTA and CDR2 is FQGTGA in the germline V gene.

V usage is TRBV10-1 and J usage is TRBJ2-2, with TRBD1 matching over 7 bases. There are 20 residues in the CDR3. Germline V gives CDR1 WNHNN, CDR2 SYGVQD (reference sequence). V lost 8 bases and J lost 0; bases outside the gene matches: 21. The CDR3 DNA sequence: TGCGCCAGCGCCATGGACAGGTATAAGCTAAGGCGTACGAACACCGGGGAGCTGTTTTTT. It yields the protein CASAMDRYKLRRTNTGELFF.

The chain links TRBV9 to TRBJ2-3, with TRBD1 identical over 7 bases. Germline lookup yields CDR1 SGDLS and CDR2 YYNGEE. V lost 3 bases and J lost 3; bases outside the gene matches: 4. The CDR3 is 14 residues long. CDR3 DNA sequence: TGTGCCAGCAGCGCCGGGACAGTTACAGATACGCAGTATTTT. The encoded protein is CASSAGTVTDTQYF. The full variable domain, rest sourced from reference TRBV9 and TRBJ2-3, is DSGVTQTPKHLITATGQRVTLRCSPRSGDLSVYWYQQSLDQGLQFLIQYYNGEERAKGNILERFSAQQFPDLHSELNLSSLELGDSALYFCASSAGTVTDTQYFGPGTRLTVL.

This chain connects TRBV18 to TRBJ1-2; 8 bases fit TRBD1. CDR3 length: 17 residues. Unmatched junction bases numbered 11, after V lost 2 bases and J lost 3 bases. CDR1 KGHSH and CDR2 LQKENI come from the germline V gene. The CDR3 DNA sequence: TGTGCCAGCTCACCAAGCGGGATGACAGGGGTCCACTATGGCTACACCTTC. This codes for CASSPSGMTGVHYGYTF.

The chain recombines TRBV5-1 with TRBJ2-2, with 7 bases matching TRBD2. Looked up from germline, CDR1 is SGHRS and CDR2 is YFSETQ. The CDR3 contains 15 residues. The junction had 6 bases not matched to a gene; V was cut back by 6 bases and J by 1 base. The CDR3 sequence: CASTPGGGNTGELFF. In DNA, the CDR3 is TGCGCCAGCACCCCTGGCGGGGGGAACACCGGGGAGCTGTTTTTT.

This chain links TRBV11-2 with TRBJ1-4; 7 bases fit TRBD1. CDR3 length: 15 amino acids. The junction had 5 bases not matched to a gene; V was cut back by 5 bases and J by 2 bases. Germline V gene sequence: CDR1 SGHAT, CDR2 FQNNGV. This chain's CDR3 is CASSPGTATNEKLFF. CDR3 bases: TGTGCCAGCAGCCCCGGGACAGCCACTAATGAAAAACTGTTTTTT.

This sequence joins TRBV13 and TRBJ2-7; 8 bases are shared with TRBD2. Germline loops: CDR1 PRHDT, CDR2 FYEKMQ (reference sequence). The length of the CDR3 is 17 residues. V lost 5 bases, J lost 3 bases, and 15 bases stayed unmatched. The CDR3 DNA follows: TGTGCCAGCAGCCCCCCCCCGTTGGGCGGGGGGTACTACGAGCAGTACTTC. Protein: CASSPPPLGGGYYEQYF.